This paragraph covers one T cell receptor beta chain sequence. What it binds is not known. The sample is drawn from a study of T cell responses to AZD1222 COVID-19 vaccine. Germline CDR1 and CDR2: MNHEY and SVGEGT. V lost 4 bases, J lost 6 bases, and 9 bases lay in between. This CDR3 region has 12 residues. This table comes from immunoSEQ multiplex PCR, and its TCRdb copy is limited to in-frame clones, with some not included. The sample includes 80,000 or so clones, around 90% of them seen just once. Findings and caveats of the study: Nearly half of the spike-specific TCRs reportedly recognize variant regions that carry no mutations.

This chain connects TRBV6-2 or TRBV6-3 to TRBJ1-1; D not resolved. Sequences were derived from peripheral blood, sampled on day 0 of AZD1222 vaccination. This receptor was obtained from an adult in good health. CDR3 protein: CASSFHRAEAFF. CDR3 bases: TGTGCCAGCAGTTTTCATCGTGCTGAAGCTTTCTTT.